This T cell receptor beta chain is from a study of blood T cell repertoires in COVID-19. CDR3 length: 13 amino acids. The V gene's germline CDR1 is SGHAT and CDR2 FQNNGV. V trimming: 5 bases; J trimming: 8 bases; junction bases outside the gene matches: 4. The method was immunoSEQ multiplex PCR; TCRdb's version includes in-frame clones alone and lacks a portion of them. The repertoire holds some 89,000 clones, approximately 76% seen once, with about 6.4% in the top ten. This clone has at least ten counts. The TCR comes from a man aged 65 to 79 with acute or convalescent COVID-19. The V and J genes are TRBV11-2 and TRBJ1-2; 11 bases line up with TRBD1. Input material: peripheral blood. Written as DNA, the CDR3 is TGTGCCAGCAGCGCGGGACAGGGGGGAGGCTACACCTTC. As protein: CASSAGQGGGYTF.